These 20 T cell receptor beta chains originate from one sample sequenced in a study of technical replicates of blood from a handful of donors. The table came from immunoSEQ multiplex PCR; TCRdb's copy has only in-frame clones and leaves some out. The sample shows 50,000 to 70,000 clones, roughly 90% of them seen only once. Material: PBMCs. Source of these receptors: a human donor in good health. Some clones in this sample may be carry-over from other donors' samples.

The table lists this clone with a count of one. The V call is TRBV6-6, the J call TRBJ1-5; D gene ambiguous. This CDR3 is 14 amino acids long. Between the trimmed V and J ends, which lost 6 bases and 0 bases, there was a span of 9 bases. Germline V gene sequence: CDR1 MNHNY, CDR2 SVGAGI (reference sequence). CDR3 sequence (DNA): TGTGCCAGCAGCCAAACCTATAGCAATCAGCCCCAGCATTTT. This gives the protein CASSQTYSNQPQHF.

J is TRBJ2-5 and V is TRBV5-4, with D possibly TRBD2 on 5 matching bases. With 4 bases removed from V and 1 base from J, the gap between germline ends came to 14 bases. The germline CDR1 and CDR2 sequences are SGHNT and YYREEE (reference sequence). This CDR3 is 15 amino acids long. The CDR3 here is CASSTSGEGQETQYF. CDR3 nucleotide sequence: TGTGCCAGCAGCACCAGCGGAGAAGGCCAAGAGACCCAGTACTTC.

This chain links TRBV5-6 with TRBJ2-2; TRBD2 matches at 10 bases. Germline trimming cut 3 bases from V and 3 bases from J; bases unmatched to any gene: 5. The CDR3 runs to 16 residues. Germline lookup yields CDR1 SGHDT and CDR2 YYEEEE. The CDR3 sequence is CASSSLAGADTGELFF. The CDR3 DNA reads TGTGCCAGCAGCTCCCTAGCGGGAGCGGACACCGGGGAGCTGTTTTTT.

CDR3 nucleotide sequence: TGTGCCAGCAGCCTACGGTTTTTCACAGATACGCAGTATTTT. Protein sequence: CASSLRFFTDTQYF. The gene calls are TRBV5-6 and TRBJ2-3; D not resolved. The germline V gene has CDR1 SGHDT and CDR2 YYEEEE. The CDR3 length is 14 residues. Trimming took off 4 bases at V and 2 bases at J, with 11 bases between the two ends.

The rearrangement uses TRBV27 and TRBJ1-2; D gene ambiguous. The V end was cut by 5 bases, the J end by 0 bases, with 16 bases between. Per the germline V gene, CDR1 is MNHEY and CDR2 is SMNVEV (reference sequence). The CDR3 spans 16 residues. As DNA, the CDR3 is TGTGCCAGCAGTCCTTCGCCACGGGTCACTAACTATGGCTACACCTTC. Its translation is CASSPSPRVTNYGYTF.

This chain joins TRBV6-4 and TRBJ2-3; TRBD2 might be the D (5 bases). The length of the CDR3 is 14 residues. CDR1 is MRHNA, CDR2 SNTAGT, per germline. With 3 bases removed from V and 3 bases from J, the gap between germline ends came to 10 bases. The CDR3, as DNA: TGTGCCAGCAGTGAGGCGGGCGGGACAGATACGCAGTATTTT. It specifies CASSEAGGTDTQYF.

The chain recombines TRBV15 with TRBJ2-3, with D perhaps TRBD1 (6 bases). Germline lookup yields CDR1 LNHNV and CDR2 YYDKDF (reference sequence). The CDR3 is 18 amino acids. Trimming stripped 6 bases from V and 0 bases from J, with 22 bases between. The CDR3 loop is CATRFRGSGTLSTDTQYF. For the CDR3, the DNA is TGTGCCACCAGGTTCAGGGGATCCGGGACCCTAAGCACAGATACGCAGTATTTT.

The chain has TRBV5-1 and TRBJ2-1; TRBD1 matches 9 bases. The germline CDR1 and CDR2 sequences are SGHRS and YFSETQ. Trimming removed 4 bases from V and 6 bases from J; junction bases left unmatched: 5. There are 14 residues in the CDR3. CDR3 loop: CASSPGTGSNEQFF. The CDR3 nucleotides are TGCGCCAGCAGCCCCGGGACAGGGAGCAATGAGCAGTTCTTC.

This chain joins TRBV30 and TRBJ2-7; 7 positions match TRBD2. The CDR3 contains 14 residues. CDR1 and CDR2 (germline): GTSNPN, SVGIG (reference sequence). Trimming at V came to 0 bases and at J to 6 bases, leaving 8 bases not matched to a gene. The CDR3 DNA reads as TGTGCCTGGAGTGTAGGTAGCGGGCTTTTCGAGCAGTACTTC. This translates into CAWSVGSGLFEQYF.

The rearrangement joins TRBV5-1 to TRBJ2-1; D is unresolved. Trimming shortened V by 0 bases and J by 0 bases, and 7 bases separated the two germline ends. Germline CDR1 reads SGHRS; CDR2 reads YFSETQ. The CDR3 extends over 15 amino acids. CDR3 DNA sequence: TGCGCCAGCAGCTTGGCCGTTAGCTCCTACAATGAGCAGTTCTTC. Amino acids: CASSLAVSSYNEQFF.

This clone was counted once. As DNA, the CDR3 is TGTGCCAGCAGTTTATCCCCGGCTGGAAACACCATATATTTT. This encodes CASSLSPAGNTIYF. This chain uses TRBV27 with TRBJ1-3; D uncertain. CDR1 is MNHEY, CDR2 SMNVEV, per germline (reference sequence). V lost 0 bases to trimming and J lost 2 bases, with 5 bases between them. The CDR3 is 14 residues long.

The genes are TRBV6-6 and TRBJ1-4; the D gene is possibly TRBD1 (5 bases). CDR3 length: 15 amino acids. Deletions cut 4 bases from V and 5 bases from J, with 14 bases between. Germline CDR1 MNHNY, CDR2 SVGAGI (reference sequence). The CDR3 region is CASSWGQGENEKLFF. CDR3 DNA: TGTGCCAGCAGTTGGGGCCAGGGTGAAAATGAAAAACTGTTTTTT.

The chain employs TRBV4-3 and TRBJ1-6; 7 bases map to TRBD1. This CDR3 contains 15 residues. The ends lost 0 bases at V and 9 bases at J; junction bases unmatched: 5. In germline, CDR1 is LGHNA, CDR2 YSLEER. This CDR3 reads CASSQDSDRASPLHF. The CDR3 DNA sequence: TGCGCCAGCAGCCAAGATAGTGACAGGGCTTCACCCCTCCACTTT.

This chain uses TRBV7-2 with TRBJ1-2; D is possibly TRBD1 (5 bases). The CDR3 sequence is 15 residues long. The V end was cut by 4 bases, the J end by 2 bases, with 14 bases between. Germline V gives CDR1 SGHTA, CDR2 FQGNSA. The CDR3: CASSSQGRNNYGYTF. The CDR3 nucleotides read TGTGCCAGCAGCTCTCAGGGAAGGAACAACTATGGCTACACCTTC.

The CDR3, as DNA: TGTGCCAGCAGCCTAGGTCACAGAGAAGAGACCCAGTACTTC. This codes for CASSLGHREETQYF. This chain connects TRBV7-8 to TRBJ2-5; D gene unclear. V was clipped by 5 bases and J by 3 bases, with 13 bases between them. The V gene's germline CDR1 is SGHVS and CDR2 FQNEAQ. This CDR3 is 14 amino acids long.

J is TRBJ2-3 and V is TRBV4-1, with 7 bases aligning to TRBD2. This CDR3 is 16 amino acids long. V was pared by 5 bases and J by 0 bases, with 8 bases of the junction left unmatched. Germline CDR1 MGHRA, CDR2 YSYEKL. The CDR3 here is CASSFGWGGSTDTQYF. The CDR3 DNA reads TGCGCCAGCAGCTTCGGCTGGGGGGGAAGCACAGATACGCAGTATTTT.

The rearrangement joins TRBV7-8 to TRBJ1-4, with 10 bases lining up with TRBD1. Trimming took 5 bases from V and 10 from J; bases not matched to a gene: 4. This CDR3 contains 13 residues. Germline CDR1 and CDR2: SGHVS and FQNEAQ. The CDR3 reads CASSSRTGGKLFF. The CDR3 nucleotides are TGTGCCAGCAGCAGTAGGACAGGGGGAAAACTGTTTTTT.

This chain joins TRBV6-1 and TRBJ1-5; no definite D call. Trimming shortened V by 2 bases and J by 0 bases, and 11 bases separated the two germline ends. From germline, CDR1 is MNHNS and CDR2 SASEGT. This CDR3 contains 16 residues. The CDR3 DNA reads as TGTGCCAGCAGTGAAAGCTCTGCTCTTAGCAATCAGCCCCAGCATTTT. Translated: CASSESSALSNQPQHF.

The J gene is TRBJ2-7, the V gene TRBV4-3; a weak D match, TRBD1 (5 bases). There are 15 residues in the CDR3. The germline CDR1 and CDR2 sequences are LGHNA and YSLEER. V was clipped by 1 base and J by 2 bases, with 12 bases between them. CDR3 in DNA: TGCGCCAGCAGCCAAGGAATTAGGGGAACCTACGAGCAGTACTTC. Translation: CASSQGIRGTYEQYF.

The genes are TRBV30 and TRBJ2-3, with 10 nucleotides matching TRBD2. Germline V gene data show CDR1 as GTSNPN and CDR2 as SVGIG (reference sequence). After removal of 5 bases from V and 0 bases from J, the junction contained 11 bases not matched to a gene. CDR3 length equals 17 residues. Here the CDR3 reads CAWAVAGGTWSTDTQYF. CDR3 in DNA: TGTGCCTGGGCGGTAGCGGGAGGAACCTGGAGCACAGATACGCAGTATTTT.